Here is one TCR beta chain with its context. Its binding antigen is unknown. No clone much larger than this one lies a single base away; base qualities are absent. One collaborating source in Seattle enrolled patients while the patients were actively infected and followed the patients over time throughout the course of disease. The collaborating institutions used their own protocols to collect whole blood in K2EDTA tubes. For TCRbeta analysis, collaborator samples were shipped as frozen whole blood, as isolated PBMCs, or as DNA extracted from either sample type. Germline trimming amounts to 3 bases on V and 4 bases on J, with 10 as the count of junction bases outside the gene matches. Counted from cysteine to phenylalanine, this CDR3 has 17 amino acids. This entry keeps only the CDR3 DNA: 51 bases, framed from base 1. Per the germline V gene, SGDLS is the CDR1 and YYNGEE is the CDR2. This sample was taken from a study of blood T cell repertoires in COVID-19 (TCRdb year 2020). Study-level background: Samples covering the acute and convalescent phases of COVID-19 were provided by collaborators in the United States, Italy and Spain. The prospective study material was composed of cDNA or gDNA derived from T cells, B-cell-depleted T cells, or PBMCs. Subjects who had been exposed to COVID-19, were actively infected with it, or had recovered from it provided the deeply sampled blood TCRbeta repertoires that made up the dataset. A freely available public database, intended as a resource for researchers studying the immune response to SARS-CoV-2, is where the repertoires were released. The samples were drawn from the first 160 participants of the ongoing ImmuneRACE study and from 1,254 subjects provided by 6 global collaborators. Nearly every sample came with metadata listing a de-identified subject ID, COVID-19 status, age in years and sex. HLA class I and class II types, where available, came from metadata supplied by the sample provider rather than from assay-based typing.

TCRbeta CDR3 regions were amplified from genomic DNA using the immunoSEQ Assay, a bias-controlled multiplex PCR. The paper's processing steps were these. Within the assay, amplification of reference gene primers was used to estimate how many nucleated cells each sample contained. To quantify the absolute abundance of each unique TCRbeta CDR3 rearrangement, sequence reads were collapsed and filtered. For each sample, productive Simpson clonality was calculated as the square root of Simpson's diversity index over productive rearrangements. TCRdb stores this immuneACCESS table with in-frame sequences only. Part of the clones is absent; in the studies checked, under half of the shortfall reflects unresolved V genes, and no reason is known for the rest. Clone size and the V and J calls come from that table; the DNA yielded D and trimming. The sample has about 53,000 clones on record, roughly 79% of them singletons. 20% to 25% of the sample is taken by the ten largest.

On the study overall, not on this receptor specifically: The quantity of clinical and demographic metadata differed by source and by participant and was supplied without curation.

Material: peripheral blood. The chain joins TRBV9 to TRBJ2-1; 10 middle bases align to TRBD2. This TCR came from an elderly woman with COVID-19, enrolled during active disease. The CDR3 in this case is CASSATIIAGGYNEQFF. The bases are TGTGCCAGCAGCGCTACGATTATAGCGGGAGGTTACAATGAGCAGTTCTTC.